The T cell receptor beta chain under discussion was sequenced for a study of T-cell reconstitution after alpha-beta-depleted transplantation in children (dated by TCRdb to 2016 to 2017). Regarding the study in general: Using TCR repertoire profiling, the study quantitatively followed how T-cell immune reconstitution unfolded in children after TCRalphabeta/CD19-depleted allogeneic hematopoietic cell transplantation.

The receptor library was made with PCR. Instrument on record: Illumina HiSeq 2500. TCR library preparation used molecular barcoding, with unique molecular identifiers applied to normalize quantification of the TCRbeta repertoire. In TCRdb, the public reads were trimmed at Q25 with fastp and aligned with MiXCR, with productive beta chains retained. Merged by CDR3 protein, the rows form single entries marked with the most common genes and DNA. This sample lists about 340,000 distinct CDR3 sequences; about a tenth were detected once. Jointly, the top ten make up about 2.3% of the sample. As to this clonotype: Its antigen has not been determined. Base qualities are not provided; no much larger clone lies one nucleotide away.

V is cut back by 3 bases and J by 6 bases, with 15 bases in the junction unmatched. The CDR3 contains 17 residues, cysteine and phenylalanine counted. This entry keeps only the CDR3 DNA: 51 bases, framed from base 1. The germline V gene (reference sequence) gives CDR1 as PRHDT and CDR2 as FYEKMQ. This TCR came from a human donor who donated a stem cell graft to a child with acute lymphoblastic leukemia. This sequence uses TRBV13 and TRBJ2-7, and TRBD2 matches 9 of the central bases. The starting material was PBMCs from the stem cell graft donor, obtained from the stem cell graft. The CDR3 sequence is CASSFGLLSGRGAEQYF. The sequence in DNA is TGTGCCAGCAGCTTCGGCCTACTTAGCGGGAGAGGCGCCGAGCAGTACTTC.